Below, 32 T cell receptor beta chains from the same sample are listed, as sequenced in a study of regulatory T cells in long-lasting Graves disease. The time point: persistent/refractory GD, antithyroid drugs over 5 years with positive TRAb. Extracted PBMC RNA gave rise to the TCR library. TCR beta libraries were built with iRepertoire HTBI primers and Arm-PCR of CDR3 regions. In TCRdb, the multiplex PCR reads were re-called with MiXCR into one record per CDR3 protein. The sample carries fewer than 600,000 distinct CDR3 sequences, roughly 22% recorded once. The sequences come from peripheral blood mononuclear cells (PBMCs), collected when the disease was refractory, from a patient treated with antithyroid drugs. All receptors come from a female donor with Graves disease.

V usage is TRBV19 and J usage is TRBJ2-1; 11 positions match TRBD2. The length of the CDR3 is 16 residues. The germline V gene has CDR1 LNHDA and CDR2 SQIVND (reference sequence). V was clipped by 3 bases and J by 2 bases; unmatched bases: 3. CDR3 residues: CASSMGSGRAYNEQFF. The CDR3 DNA is TGTGCCAGTAGTATGGGTAGCGGGAGGGCCTACAATGAGCAGTTCTTC. Full variable domain (outside the CDR3, taken from reference TRBV19 and TRBJ2-1): DGGITQSPKYLFRKEGQNVTLSCEQNLNHDAMYWYRQDPGQGLRLIYYSQIVNDFQKGDIAEGYSVSREKKESFPLTVTSAQKNPTAFYLCASSMGSGRAYNEQFFGPGTRLTVL.

This clonotype showed up many times. The genes are TRBV29-1 and TRBJ1-2, with 8 bases fitting TRBD1. V gave up 7 bases and J gave up 8 bases; unmatched junction bases: 9. The CDR3 runs 12 residues. Germline CDR1 and CDR2: SQVTM and ANQGSEA. The DNA of the CDR3 is TGCAGCGCCCGGACAGGGCTGGGCGGCTACACCTTC. Protein product: CSARTGLGGYTF.

This clonotype was observed many times. The chain has TRBV29-1 and TRBJ1-2; tentatively, D is TRBD1 (5 bases). The CDR3 has 12 amino acids. Germline V gene lookup returns CDR1 SQVTM and CDR2 ANQGSEA. Trimming pared 3 bases from V and 7 bases from J, leaving 12 bases between. CDR3 coding DNA: TGCAGCGTTGAGGGGGAAAGATTTGGCTACACCTTC. Protein sequence: CSVEGERFGYTF.

This clonotype showed up many times. The V call is TRBV11-2, the J call TRBJ1-5; 8 nucleotides agree with TRBD1. Germline loops: CDR1 SGHAT, CDR2 FQNNGV. This CDR3 is 15 amino acids long. With V trimmed by 5 bases and J by 2 bases, 5 bases remained unmatched. The chain's CDR3 is CASSPGGAGNQPQHF. CDR3 nucleotide sequence: TGTGCCAGCAGCCCAGGGGGCGCGGGCAATCAGCCCCAGCATTTT.

The chain carries TRBV12-3 or TRBV12-4 and TRBJ2-2; possibly TRBD2 for D (6 bases). This CDR3 spans 14 amino acids. The germline V and J ends were trimmed by 6 bases and 4 bases, with 12 bases remaining between them. As DNA, the CDR3 is TGTGCCAGCAGAATGGGACTCCCCACCGGGGAGCTGTTTTTT. Residues: CASRMGLPTGELFF.

This clonotype was picked up many times. The chain recombines TRBV9 with TRBJ1-2, with TRBD1 matching over 8 bases. The CDR3 has 16 amino acids. Germline CDR1 SGDLS, CDR2 YYNGEE. V trimming: 3 bases; J trimming: 4 bases; junction bases outside the gene matches: 11. The CDR3 nucleotides read TGTGCCAGCAGCGCCGGACGACAGGGGCCGCTCTATGGCTACACCTTC. It encodes CASSAGRQGPLYGYTF.

This clonotype has more than one count but fewer than ten. The V and J genes are TRBV20-1 and TRBJ1-3; D is perhaps TRBD1 (6 bases). With 5 bases removed from V and 2 bases from J, the gap between germline ends came to 16 bases. This CDR3 comprises 15 residues. Germline V gene data show CDR1 as DFQATT and CDR2 as SNEGSKA (reference sequence). This CDR3 reads CSAQPDRLAGNTIYF. DNA of the CDR3: TGCAGTGCTCAACCCGACAGGCTTGCTGGAAACACCATATATTTT.

The J gene is TRBJ1-4, the V gene TRBV9, with D maybe TRBD1 (5 bases). CDR1 and CDR2 (germline): SGDLS, YYNGEE. The CDR3 sequence is 14 residues long. V lost 7 bases and J lost 7, with 17 bases in between. The CDR3 DNA follows: TGTGCCAGCTCCGGGGCACTACGGAGTGAAAAACTGTTTTTT. Translating it yields CASSGALRSEKLFF.

V is TRBV11-2 and J is TRBJ2-7; the match to TRBD1 covers 10 bases. V dropped 4 bases and J dropped 5; count of bases not matched to a gene: 8. The germline CDR1 and CDR2 sequences are SGHAT and FQNNGV. CDR3 size: 15 residues. The CDR3 nucleotides read TGTGCCAGCAGCTCGCACCCCGGGACAGGGGACGAGCAGTACTTC. Translated: CASSSHPGTGDEQYF.

Many counts were recorded for this clonotype. V usage is TRBV6-1 and J usage is TRBJ1-6, with a possible D match to TRBD1 (6 bases). The CDR3 is 15 amino acids. Trimming left V 5 bases short and J 10 bases short, with 18 bases between. Germline-derived CDR1 and CDR2 are MNHNS and SASEGT. CDR3 sequence (DNA): TGTGCCAGCAGTAGACAGGCCTTTAACGACTCACCCCTCCACTTT. Encoded protein: CASSRQAFNDSPLHF.

For this clonotype: This may be a read error, as it is one base from a much larger clone. The CDR3 carries no conserved terminal phenylalanine or tryptophan, so it likely arises from a read error. This rearrangement joins TRBV2 to TRBJ2-7; D not resolved. V lost 3 bases and J lost 7, with 7 bases in between. The germline CDR1 and CDR2 sequences are SNHLY and FYNNEI. The CDR3 totals 11 residues. The chain's CDR3 is CASSDSPEQYL. The CDR3 DNA reads TGTGCCAGCAGTGATAGTCCTGAGCAGTACCTC.

The V and J genes are TRBV28 and TRBJ2-3; D is possibly TRBD2 (6 bases). The CDR3 covers 15 residues. The V end was cut by 5 bases, the J end by 4 bases, with 16 bases between. Germline V gene lookup returns CDR1 MDHEN and CDR2 SYDVKM. In DNA, the CDR3 is TGTGCCAGCAGTATCGTGGGAGGAGCAGCAGATACGCAGTATTTT. As protein: CASSIVGGAADTQYF.

This clonotype has just one count. A much larger clone sits a single nucleotide away, making a read error possible. This CDR3 fails to terminate in the conserved phenylalanine or tryptophan, so it likely reflects a read error. The chain has TRBV6-1 and TRBJ1-1; D remains ambiguous. Germline V gene sequence: CDR1 MNHNS, CDR2 SASEGT. The CDR3 is 13 amino acids. The CDR3 DNA sequence: TGTGCGGTAGAGGACGGCTTGAACACTGAAGCTTTCTCT. Translating gives CAVEDGLNTEAFS.

In this sample, this clonotype turned up many times. This chain links TRBV29-1 with TRBJ1-1; TRBD1 agrees at 7 bases. The CDR3 loop spans 14 amino acids. J gave up 11 bases and V 7 bases, and 19 bases lay outside the gene matches. Germline V gene lookup returns CDR1 SQVTM and CDR2 ANQGSEA. The DNA for the CDR3 is TGCAGCGCCCAGGGGGACCGTACAATCCGCCGGGCTTTCTTT. Protein product: CSAQGDRTIRRAFF. Based on the CDR3 plus reference TRBV29-1 and TRBJ1-1, the full variable domain is SAVISQKPSRDICQRGTSLTIQCQVDSQVTMMFWYRQQPGQSLTLIATANQGSEATYESGFVIDKFPISRPNLTFSTLTVSNMSPEDSSIYLCSAQGDRTIRRAFFGQGTRLTVV.

The chain uses TRBV27 and TRBJ2-7; 12 bases are shared with TRBD2. V dropped 6 bases and J dropped 5; count of bases not matched to a gene: 14. The V gene's germline CDR1 is MNHEY and CDR2 SMNVEV (reference sequence). This CDR3 is 17 amino acids long. The CDR3: CASRSSPPTSGGHEQYF. The CDR3 coding sequence is TGTGCCAGCAGATCCTCGCCCCCGACTAGCGGGGGCCACGAGCAGTACTTC.

This clonotype showed up just a few times. In DNA form, the CDR3 reads TGTGCCAGCAGCACCCGACCGGGGACAGGGGGAGAGACCCAGTACTTC. The encoded protein is CASSTRPGTGGETQYF. V usage is TRBV7-2 and J usage is TRBJ2-5; 11 nucleotides match TRBD1. The germline V gene encodes CDR1 SGHTA and CDR2 FQGNSA. This CDR3 is 16 amino acids long. V was clipped by 5 bases and J by 4 bases; unmatched bases: 9.

This clonotype was counted only a few times. The chain uses TRBV7-2 and TRBJ2-1; D is perhaps TRBD2 (5 bases). The CDR3 consists of 13 residues. V was clipped by 5 bases and J by 6 bases, with 11 bases between them. Germline CDR1 reads SGHTA; CDR2 reads FQGNSA. CDR3 nucleotides: TGTGCCAGCAGCCTAGACGGACTCAATGAGCAGTTCTTC. Residues: CASSLDGLNEQFF.

This clonotype was observed a few times. This chain connects TRBV7-3 to TRBJ2-7, with a tentative D call TRBD1 (6 bases). V lost 6 bases, J lost 2 bases, and 14 bases lay in between. CDR1 is SGHTA, CDR2 FQGTGA, per germline. This CDR3 contains 14 residues. This chain's CDR3 is CASSPIRGPYEQYF. Written as DNA, the CDR3 is TGTGCCAGCAGTCCAATCAGGGGACCCTACGAGCAGTACTTC.

V is TRBV20-1 and J is TRBJ1-5; perhaps TRBD1 as D (5 bases). The V gene's germline CDR1 is DFQATT and CDR2 SNEGSKA (reference sequence). CDR3 size: 15 residues. The germline V and J ends were trimmed by 6 bases and 4 bases, with 19 bases remaining between them. The CDR3 DNA is TGCAGTGCCGGCCGAACGGGGTCAGGGAATCAGCCCCAGCATTTT. Amino acids: CSAGRTGSGNQPQHF.

This clonotype was observed once. The chain combines TRBV19 with TRBJ2-3; D might be TRBD1 or TRBD2, each matching 6 bases. The CDR3 consists of 15 residues. Trimming cost V 5 bases and J 3 bases, with 15 bases left between them. Germline CDR1 reads LNHDA; CDR2 reads SQIVND (reference sequence). CDR3 sequence: CASSLLGGDTDTQYF. As DNA, the CDR3 is TGTGCCAGTAGTTTACTGGGGGGCGATACAGATACGCAGTATTTT.

This clonotype showed up just once. This rearrangement joins TRBV7-9 to TRBJ1-1; 9 nucleotides align to TRBD1. After removal of 4 bases from V and 4 bases from J, the junction contained 16 bases not matched to a gene. This CDR3 has 18 residues. Germline loops: CDR1 SEHNR, CDR2 FQNEAQ (reference sequence). The CDR3 loop reads CASSSLTGGYNTGTEAFF. Here the CDR3 DNA reads TGTGCCAGCAGCTCCCTCACAGGGGGCTATAACACTGGCACTGAAGCTTTCTTT.

This clonotype was counted many times. This rearrangement joins TRBV12-3 or TRBV12-4 to TRBJ1-6; D might be TRBD1 (5 bases). The CDR3 has 14 residues. V lost 6 bases, J lost 7 bases, and 13 bases lay in between. CDR3 DNA sequence: TGTGCCAGCAGCCTAGACAGTTCAAATTCACCCCTCCACTTT. Protein: CASSLDSSNSPLHF.

The V call is TRBV28, the J call TRBJ2-3; D ambiguous. There are 12 residues in the CDR3. Germline V lookup: CDR1 MDHEN, CDR2 SYDVKM. V was trimmed by 8 bases and J by 2 bases, leaving 8 bases between them. The chain's CDR3 is CASADLTDTQYF. CDR3 in DNA: TGTGCCAGCGCCGACCTCACAGATACGCAGTATTTT.

The chain employs TRBV28 and TRBJ1-6; no clear D gene. The CDR3 runs 14 residues. Trimming stripped 3 bases from V and 5 bases from J, with 8 bases between. Germline lookup yields CDR1 MDHEN and CDR2 SYDVKM. CDR3 nucleotides: TGTGCCAGCAGTTTTTGGGGAAATAATTCACCCCTCCACTTT. Protein: CASSFWGNNSPLHF.

The V call is TRBV7-2, the J call TRBJ2-1; TRBD1 is a possible D gene (7 bases). The V end lost 5 bases, the J end lost 0 bases, and 23 bases lay between the germline ends. The germline V gene has CDR1 SGHTA and CDR2 FQGNSA. The length of the CDR3 is 19 residues. CDR3: CASSGGTATLFSSYNEQFF. The CDR3 DNA follows: TGTGCCAGCAGCGGAGGGACAGCAACCCTCTTTAGCTCCTACAATGAGCAGTTCTTC.

The chain couples TRBV7-2 to TRBJ2-3, with 9 bases identical to TRBD2. V trimming: 5 bases; J trimming: 3 bases; junction bases outside the gene matches: 9. Germline loops: CDR1 SGHTA, CDR2 FQGNSA. The CDR3 covers 16 residues. The CDR3 DNA follows: TGTGCCAGCAGCCCAAGGGCGGGGGGGTTGACAGATACGCAGTATTTT. Its protein product is CASSPRAGGLTDTQYF.

The sample holds many counts of this clonotype. The chain is built from TRBV2 and TRBJ2-7, with TRBD2 as a possible D gene (5 bases). Germline loops: CDR1 SNHLY, CDR2 FYNNEI. V lost 11 bases and J lost 3, with 17 bases in between. The CDR3 is made up of 13 amino acids. The CDR3 is CAGAGGSLYEQYF. CDR3 bases: TGTGCCGGCGCAGGTGGGAGCCTCTACGAGCAGTACTTC.

On this clonotype: A much larger clone is a single base away; this may be a read error. J is TRBJ1-5 and V is TRBV7-2; the D gene is possibly TRBD1 (6 bases). CDR3 length: 17 amino acids. The germline V gene encodes CDR1 SGHTA and CDR2 FQGNSA. The CDR3 nucleotides read TGTGCCAGCAGCTTAGCCGGGGGGGGGCTAGGCAATCGGCCCCAGCATTTT. Its protein is CASSLAGGGLGNRPQHF.

Of note for this clonotype: A much bigger clone sits one base away, suggesting this may be a read error. The chain links TRBV28 to TRBJ2-7; either TRBD1 or TRBD2 may supply D (5 bases each). The CDR3 sequence is 14 residues long. CDR1 and CDR2 (germline): MDHEN, SYDVKM. The CDR3: CASSPGPYLYGQYF. The CDR3 DNA is TGTGCCAGCAGTCCGGGACCGTATCTCTACGGGCAGTACTTC.

This clonotype was observed at least ten times. The chain recombines TRBV7-8 with TRBJ2-7, with 7 bases lining up with TRBD1. The CDR3 has 15 residues. The trim removed 0 bases at V and 2 bases at J, leaving 4 bases unmatched. The germline V gene encodes CDR1 SGHVS and CDR2 FQNEAQ. The CDR3 bases are TGTGCCAGCAGCTTAGCCCGGGACAGACCCTACGAGCAGTACTTC. Encoded protein: CASSLARDRPYEQYF.

This clonotype came up many times. The V and J genes are TRBV6-1 and TRBJ2-2; D not certain. The CDR3 loop spans 14 amino acids. Germline V gene data show CDR1 as MNHNS and CDR2 as SASEGT. V was trimmed by 6 bases and J by 4 bases, leaving 12 bases between them. The CDR3 DNA reads as TGTGCCAGCAGCCCTACCCGTGTCACCGGGGAGCTGTTTTTT. Protein sequence: CASSPTRVTGELFF.

The chain joins TRBV7-8 to TRBJ1-1; unclear D gene. V lost 4 bases, J lost 1 base, and 13 bases lay in between. Germline-derived CDR1 and CDR2 are SGHVS and FQNEAQ. The CDR3 totals 15 residues. In nucleotides, the CDR3 is TGTGCCAGCAGCTATTACACTCCTCCGAACACTGAAGCTTTCTTT. It encodes CASSYYTPPNTEAFF. Based on the CDR3 plus reference TRBV7-8 and TRBJ1-1, the full variable domain is GAGVSQSPRYKVAKRGQDVALRCDPISGHVSLFWYQQALGQGPEFLTYFQNEAQLDKSGLPSDRFFAERPEGSVSTLKIQRTQQEDSAVYLCASSYYTPPNTEAFFGQGTRLTVV.